Shown below are 29 T cell receptor beta chains from a single sample sequenced in a study of cytomegalovirus exposure and HLA in healthy donors. The PCR employed 60 Vbeta primers together with 13 Jbeta primers. Using immunoSEQ multiplex PCR, the repertoire was profiled, and TCRdb retains in-frame clones only, with some absent. The sample holds 85,000 to 100,000 clones, around 80% seen once. Sequenced: PBMCs. The receptors come from a man aged 25-45 years in good health and CMV-seronegative.

This clone was detected many times. Different DNA sequences within this sample yield the same CDR3. The chain carries TRBV4-2 and TRBJ1-1; 7 bases match TRBD1. Germline V CDR1 and CDR2: LGHNA, YNFKEQ. The J segment lost 8 bases and the V segment lost 3 bases, leaving 3 bases of the junction unmatched. CDR3 length: 12 amino acids. The chain's CDR3 is CASSHQTGEAFF. CDR3 nucleotides: TGTGCCAGCAGCCACCAGACAGGGGAAGCTTTCTTT.

The J gene is TRBJ2-2, the V gene TRBV6-1; 9 nucleotides align to TRBD1. CDR1 and CDR2 from the germline V gene are MNHNS and SASEGT. This CDR3 has 13 residues. V lost 11 bases, J lost 3 bases, and 4 bases stayed unmatched. The CDR3 DNA sequence: TGTGCCGGACAGGGGCGCGACACCGGGGAGCTGTTTTTT. It yields the protein CAGQGRDTGELFF.

This clone was observed a handful of times. The V call is TRBV6-1, the J call TRBJ2-7; 9 nucleotides agree with TRBD1. Germline V lookup: CDR1 MNHNS, CDR2 SASEGT. With 6 bases clipped from V and 2 bases from J, the junction kept 8 bases outside the gene matches. CDR3 length equals 15 residues. The CDR3, as DNA: TGTGCCAGCAGCGAAAGACAGGGGGGGACCTACGAGCAGTACTTC. Its translation is CASSERQGGTYEQYF.

The genes are TRBV5-8 and TRBJ1-5; 8 nucleotides agree with TRBD1. This CDR3 contains 15 residues. CDR1 SGHTS and CDR2 YDEGEE come from the germline V gene. V dropped 4 bases and J dropped 2; count of bases not matched to a gene: 5. The CDR3 is CASSRATGGNQPQHF. The CDR3 nucleotides read TGTGCCAGCAGCCGGGCGACAGGGGGCAATCAGCCCCAGCATTTT.

V gene TRBV29-1 combines with J gene TRBJ2-1; D possibly corresponds to TRBD2 (6 bases). Trimming cost V 4 bases and J 3 bases, with 13 bases left between them. This CDR3 contains 14 residues. Looked up from germline, CDR1 is SQVTM and CDR2 is ANQGSEA. This CDR3 is CSVGGPGDYNEQFF. In DNA, the CDR3 is TGCAGCGTTGGGGGCCCGGGGGACTACAATGAGCAGTTCTTC.

The chain combines TRBV6-5 with TRBJ2-3, with unresolved D. The CDR3 length is 15 residues. Between the trimmed V and J ends, which lost 1 base and 2 bases, there was a span of 10 bases. Per the germline V gene, CDR1 is MNHEY and CDR2 is SVGAGI. DNA for the CDR3: TGTGCCAGCAGTTACTTCCCAGGAACCACAGATACGCAGTATTTT. This sequence encodes CASSYFPGTTDTQYF.

This chain links TRBV6-4 with TRBJ2-1; 9 bases map to TRBD1. Germline V gene lookup returns CDR1 MRHNA and CDR2 SNTAGT. V was pared by 3 bases and J by 4 bases, with 4 bases of the junction left unmatched. This CDR3 has 15 residues. The chain's CDR3 is CASSEIGQGYNEQFF. CDR3 coding DNA: TGTGCCAGCAGTGAGATTGGACAGGGGTACAATGAGCAGTTCTTC.

This sequence joins TRBV5-1 and TRBJ2-6, with TRBD1 as a possible D gene (5 bases). The CDR3 extends over 17 amino acids. Germline lookup yields CDR1 SGHRS and CDR2 YFSETQ. Trimming stripped 0 bases from V and 2 bases from J, with 12 bases between. CDR3 sequence: CASSLDRAGTGANVLTF. The CDR3 DNA sequence: TGCGCCAGCAGCTTGGATCGGGCAGGGACTGGGGCCAACGTCCTGACTTTC. Variable domain in full (rest from reference TRBV5-1 and TRBJ2-6): KAGVTQTPRYLIKTRGQQVTLSCSPISGHRSVSWYQQTPGQGLQFLFEYFSETQRNKGNFPGRFSGRQFSNSRSEMNVSTLELGDSALYLCASSLDRAGTGANVLTFGAGSRLTVL.

This clone was counted between two and nine times. The chain has TRBV7-9 and TRBJ2-3, with D uncertain. The CDR3 runs 18 residues. Trimming removed 2 bases from V and 7 bases from J, with 25 bases in between. CDR1 and CDR2 from the germline V gene are SEHNR and FQNEAQ (reference sequence). Written as DNA, the CDR3 is TGTGCCAGCAGCTTAAACCTAGTGTTGGCGGCCCCACGTCATACGCAGTATTTT. Translating it yields CASSLNLVLAAPRHTQYF.

As concerns this clone: A read error may produce the germline difference seen at one junction end. The V and J genes are TRBV9 and TRBJ2-5; 10 bases fit TRBD1. The CDR3 length is 15 residues. The V gene's germline CDR1 is SGDLS and CDR2 YYNGEE. The CDR3 DNA sequence: TGTGCCAGCAGTGTAGGGACAGGGGTTCAAGAGACCCAGTACTTC. Protein sequence: CASSVGTGVQETQYF.

The rearrangement joins TRBV6-1 to TRBJ1-5, with D perhaps matching TRBD1 (6 bases). Trimming pared 0 bases from V and 4 bases from J, leaving 10 bases between. CDR1 is MNHNS, CDR2 SASEGT, per germline. This CDR3 region has 15 residues. CDR3 sequence: CASSEAIDRNQPQHF. CDR3 bases: TGTGCCAGCAGTGAAGCGATAGACAGGAATCAGCCCCAGCATTTT.

The chain couples TRBV27 to TRBJ2-7; 7 nucleotides agree with TRBD2. From germline, CDR1 is MNHEY and CDR2 SMNVEV (reference sequence). The CDR3 covers 16 residues. J gave up 6 bases and V 5 bases, and 16 bases lay outside the gene matches. CDR3 sequence reads: CASSPQAGLQRGEQYF. CDR3 sequence (DNA): TGTGCCAGCAGTCCCCAAGCGGGACTCCAAAGGGGCGAGCAGTACTTC.

V is TRBV5-1 and J is TRBJ2-1, with 12 bases identical to TRBD1. J lost 7 bases, V lost 4 bases, and 9 bases had no gene match. This CDR3 region has 16 residues. The germline CDR1 and CDR2 sequences are SGHRS and YFSETQ. CDR3: CASSTRPGQGANEQFF. The CDR3 coding sequence is TGCGCCAGCAGCACCAGACCGGGACAGGGGGCAAATGAGCAGTTCTTC.

CDR3 residues: CSVAAQTADTQYF. CDR3 DNA sequence: TGCAGCGTTGCAGCACAAACAGCAGATACGCAGTATTTT. V usage is TRBV29-1 and J usage is TRBJ2-3; D not resolved. Germline loops: CDR1 SQVTM, CDR2 ANQGSEA. V shed 4 bases and J shed 4 bases, with 12 bases lying between them. This CDR3 has 13 amino acids.

This chain uses TRBV19 with TRBJ1-5, with TRBD1 identical over 8 bases. Germline V gene data show CDR1 as LNHDA and CDR2 as SQIVND (reference sequence). With 9 bases clipped from V and 0 bases from J, the junction kept 10 bases outside the gene matches. The CDR3 is made up of 16 amino acids. The CDR3 loop is CASNRQGRDSNQPQHF. The CDR3 region has the DNA TGTGCCAGCAACCGACAGGGGAGAGATAGCAATCAGCCCCAGCATTTT.

This clone was picked up a small number of times. The chain couples TRBV5-1 to TRBJ1-2; D unresolved. This CDR3 is 14 amino acids long. The germline V gene has CDR1 SGHRS and CDR2 YFSETQ. The V end lost 0 bases, the J end lost 6 bases, and 12 bases lay between the germline ends. The CDR3: CASSLAGGSDGYTF. CDR3 sequence (DNA): TGCGCCAGCAGCTTGGCCGGAGGGAGTGATGGCTACACCTTC.

This clone was recorded a few times. The chain joins TRBV19 to TRBJ1-5, with 9 nucleotides matching TRBD1. From germline, CDR1 is LNHDA and CDR2 SQIVND (reference sequence). The CDR3 covers 19 residues. The V gene end was trimmed by 7 bases and the J gene end by 2 bases; junction bases not matched to a gene: 18. The CDR3 region is CASTLMTGGRLYGNQPQHF. The DNA for the CDR3 is TGTGCCAGTACCCTAATGACAGGGGGAAGACTCTATGGCAATCAGCCCCAGCATTTT.

In this sample, this clone turned up a few times. V is TRBV19 and J is TRBJ2-7, with D possibly TRBD1 on 5 matching bases. This CDR3 has 16 amino acids. In germline, CDR1 is LNHDA, CDR2 SQIVND (reference sequence). With 2 bases removed from V and 0 bases from J, the gap between germline ends came to 14 bases. The CDR3 DNA is TGTGCCAGTAGTATATCGAACCAGGGATACTCCTACGAGCAGTACTTC. The encoded protein is CASSISNQGYSYEQYF.

The chain joins TRBV27 to TRBJ1-1, with 7 bases matching TRBD1. V shed 7 bases and J 4 bases; nucleotides not matched to a gene: 6. Germline CDR1 reads MNHEY; CDR2 reads SMNVEV (reference sequence). The CDR3 runs 13 residues. This chain's CDR3 is CASKGTAITEAFF. CDR3 nucleotides: TGTGCCAGCAAAGGGACAGCGATCACTGAAGCTTTCTTT.

The chain is built from TRBV7-2 and TRBJ1-3; D gene unclear. Germline V gene sequence: CDR1 SGHTA, CDR2 FQGNSA. This CDR3 is built from 13 residues. V lost 2 bases, J lost 3 bases, and 5 bases lay in between. The CDR3 nucleotides are TGTGCCAGCAGCTTACCCGGTGGAAACACCATATATTTT. Protein sequence: CASSLPGGNTIYF.

The V call is TRBV18, the J call TRBJ2-3; maybe TRBD2 (7 bases). This CDR3 has 15 amino acids. V lost 2 bases and J lost 5, with 14 bases in between. The germline V gene encodes CDR1 KGHSH and CDR2 LQKENI. CDR3 DNA: TGTGCCAGCTCACCATGGGGGGGCCTAGGAGATACGCAGTATTTT. Amino acid sequence: CASSPWGGLGDTQYF.

This clone was recorded only once. The chain uses TRBV15 and TRBJ1-2; no clear D gene. V shed 1 base and J shed 4 bases, with 7 bases lying between them. This CDR3 spans 13 amino acids. The germline gives CDR1 LNHNV, CDR2 YYDKDF (reference sequence). The CDR3 is CATSRGESYGYTF. In DNA form, the CDR3 reads TGTGCCACCAGCAGAGGAGAGAGCTATGGCTACACCTTC.

The CDR3 DNA reads TGTGCCTGGAGTGTAAAGGGGAACAGGGGCTCTGGAAACACCATATATTTT. This codes for CAWSVKGNRGSGNTIYF. The V call is TRBV30, the J call TRBJ1-3, with 7 nucleotides matching TRBD1. The CDR3 sequence is 17 residues long. J gave up 0 bases and V 0 bases, and 8 bases lay outside the gene matches. The germline CDR1 and CDR2 sequences are GTSNPN and SVGIG (reference sequence).

This clone was found once. The V gene is TRBV5-1, the J gene TRBJ2-3; possibly TRBD1 for D (6 bases). The germline V gene has CDR1 SGHRS and CDR2 YFSETQ. The CDR3 covers 15 residues. V lost 4 bases to trimming and J lost 0 bases, with 12 bases between them. The DNA for the CDR3 is TGCGCCAGCAGCGGGACGGGACACAGCACAGATACGCAGTATTTT. Its translation: CASSGTGHSTDTQYF.

The CDR3 spells CASSPPGAADTQYF. The CDR3 DNA reads as TGTGCCAGCTCACCACCGGGGGCAGCAGATACGCAGTATTTT. The chain employs TRBV18 and TRBJ2-3; perhaps TRBD1 as D (6 bases). Germline V gene sequence: CDR1 KGHSH, CDR2 LQKENI. V shed 0 bases and J shed 4 bases, with 8 bases lying between them. This CDR3 is 14 amino acids long. Full variable domain (rest looked up from reference TRBV18 and TRBJ2-3): NAGVMQNPRHLVRRRGQEARLRCSPMKGHSHVYWYRQLPEEGLKFMVYLQKENIIDESGMPKERFSAEFPKEGPSILRIQQVVRGDSAAYFCASSPPGAADTQYFGPGTRLTVL.

The CDR3 reads CATSRDPSEAFF. The CDR3 DNA reads TGTGCCACCAGCAGAGATCCCTCTGAAGCTTTCTTT. The chain has TRBV15 and TRBJ1-1; D uncertain. Trimming pared 0 bases from V and 6 bases from J, leaving 5 bases between. Germline V CDR1 and CDR2: LNHNV, YYDKDF (reference sequence). The CDR3 is 12 residues long. Using reference TRBV15 and TRBJ1-1 for the parts outside the CDR3, the full variable domain is DAMVIQNPRYQVTQFGKPVTLSCSQTLNHNVMYWYQQKSSQAPKLLFHYYDKDFNNEADTPDNFQSRRPNTSFCFLDIRSPGLGDTAMYLCATSRDPSEAFFGQGTRLTVV.

A few counts support this clone. This rearrangement joins TRBV5-1 to TRBJ2-1; 10 bases line up with TRBD1. With 4 bases clipped from V and 7 bases from J, the junction kept 8 bases outside the gene matches. The CDR3 extends over 15 amino acids. Germline CDR1 and CDR2: SGHRS and YFSETQ. CDR3 coding DNA: TGCGCCAGCAGCCCAAGGACAGGGGGGACAAATGAGCAGTTCTTC. It yields the protein CASSPRTGGTNEQFF.

This chain links TRBV5-5 with TRBJ2-3; D uncertain. CDR3 length equals 14 residues. The V gene's germline CDR1 is SGHKS and CDR2 YYEKEE (reference sequence). V was trimmed by 4 bases and J by 2 bases, leaving 11 bases between them. DNA of the CDR3: TGTGCCAGCAGCCTAAGTTCCCACACAGATACGCAGTATTTT. Translation gives CASSLSSHTDTQYF.

The rearrangement joins TRBV5-1 to TRBJ2-2; the match to TRBD1 covers 7 bases. The CDR3 runs to 13 residues. Germline V lookup: CDR1 SGHRS, CDR2 YFSETQ. V lost 6 bases, J lost 5 bases, and 4 bases stayed unmatched. For the CDR3, the DNA is TGCGCCAGCAAAGGACAGGATACCGGGGAGCTGTTTTTT. This gives the protein CASKGQDTGELFF.